Below are 26 T cell receptor beta chains sequenced from a single sample in a study of T cell repertoires in cytomegalovirus infection. These receptors have no identified antigens. TCRdb analysed the reads with MiXCR anew, one entry per CDR3 protein. The sample carries a few hundred thousand distinct CDR3 sequences, roughly 25% recorded once. The material sequenced was cultured PBMCs, taken from culture after CMV antigen stimulation. The receptors here all came from a human donor in good health (CMV status not recorded). Some clones in this sample may be carry-over from other donors' samples.

The chain couples TRBV28 to TRBJ2-2; D is uncertain. Germline lookup yields CDR1 MDHEN and CDR2 SYDVKM. The CDR3 runs 15 residues. With 7 bases removed from V and 2 bases from J, the gap between germline ends came to 14 bases. The CDR3 is CASTSAGVNTGELFF. DNA for the CDR3: TGTGCCAGCACTTCAGCCGGAGTTAACACCGGGGAGCTGTTTTTT.

Many counts were recorded for this clonotype. The rearrangement links TRBV28 to TRBJ2-7, with a possible D match to TRBD1 (6 bases). In germline, CDR1 is MDHEN, CDR2 SYDVKM. The CDR3 runs to 12 residues. V dropped 6 bases and J dropped 4 bases, with 10 bases sitting between them. CDR3 bases: TGTGCCAGCAGCATACAGGGTTACGAGCAGTACGTC. It is translated as CASSIQGYEQYV.

The chain carries TRBV10-3 and TRBJ2-1; TRBD2 matches at 8 bases. The germline V gene has CDR1 ENHRY and CDR2 SYGVKD. With V trimmed by 8 bases and J by 4 bases, 4 bases remained unmatched. The CDR3 is 13 amino acids. The CDR3 loop reads CAIEASGYNEQFF. CDR3 coding DNA: TGTGCCATCGAGGCTAGCGGGTACAATGAGCAGTTCTTC.

The CDR3 bases are TGTGCCAGCAGTGGAGACAGGGGCACCTCCCTTAACTATGGCTACACCTTC. It encodes CASSGDRGTSLNYGYTF. The genes are TRBV6-1 and TRBJ1-2, with 8 positions matching TRBD1. CDR1 is MNHNS, CDR2 SASEGT, per germline. The CDR3 covers 17 residues. Trimming took 4 bases from V and 1 from J; bases not matched to a gene: 11.

This clonotype was picked up a small number of times. J is TRBJ2-1 and V is TRBV3-1; the match to TRBD2 covers 12 bases. J was trimmed by 8 bases and V by 5 bases; bases with no gene match: 10. Per germline, CDR1 LGHDT and CDR2 YNNKEL (reference sequence). The CDR3 contains 16 residues. This CDR3 reads CASSALAGGGAHEQFF. The CDR3 DNA sequence: TGTGCCAGCAGCGCACTAGCGGGAGGAGGAGCTCATGAGCAGTTCTTC.

The table lists this clonotype with a few counts. This chain joins TRBV7-9 and TRBJ2-1; D may be TRBD1 (6 bases). This CDR3 contains 15 residues. Germline V gives CDR1 SEHNR, CDR2 FQNEAQ (reference sequence). V gave up 5 bases and J gave up 4 bases, with 15 bases separating them. CDR3 DNA: TGTGCCAGCAGCCCCAGGGGCCCCACTTACAATGAGCAGTTCTTC. Translating gives CASSPRGPTYNEQFF.

This clonotype came up many times. The rearrangement joins TRBV7-2 to TRBJ1-1; D is uncertain. Trimming shortened V by 0 bases and J by 3 bases, and 11 bases separated the two germline ends. Germline V CDR1 and CDR2: SGHTA, FQGNSA. The CDR3 extends over 15 amino acids. The CDR3 is CASSLAAGSDTEAFF. The CDR3 DNA follows: TGTGCCAGCAGCTTAGCGGCGGGTTCGGACACTGAAGCTTTCTTT. The full variable domain, with the rest looked up from reference TRBV7-2 and TRBJ1-1, is GAGVSQSPSNKVTEKGKDVELRCDPISGHTALYWYRQSLGQGLEFLIYFQGNSAPDKSGLPSDRFSAERTGGSVSTLTIQRTQQEDSAVYLCASSLAAGSDTEAFFGQGTRLTVV.

This clonotype was observed a single time. The chain joins TRBV11-3 to TRBJ1-1; tentative D call: TRBD1 (5 bases). Between the trimmed V and J ends, which lost 0 bases and 4 bases, there was a span of 12 bases. CDR1 SGHNT and CDR2 YENEEA come from the germline V gene. The CDR3 length is 15 residues. The CDR3 coding sequence is TGTGCCAGCAGCTTAGATATCAGGGCGAGCACTGAAGCTTTCTTT. It is translated as CASSLDIRASTEAFF.

This clonotype has just a few counts. The gene calls are TRBV24-1 and TRBJ2-3; perhaps D is TRBD1 or TRBD2 (6 bases each). The CDR3 has 14 residues. Germline assignment: CDR1 KGHDR and CDR2 SFDVKD. V gave up 5 bases and J gave up 6 bases, with 14 bases separating them. CDR3 protein: CATSASTGTDTQYF. The CDR3 bases are TGTGCCACCAGTGCCTCTACAGGGACTGATACGCAGTATTTT.

A remark on this clonotype: This is likely a read error, given that the CDR3 carries no conserved phenylalanine or tryptophan at its end. The DNA is omitted, as the CDR3 cannot be located on it reliably, and the CDR3 follows TCRdb's listing. The chain is built from TRBV29-1 and TRBJ1-1. 9 amino acids form the CDR3, both terminal residues included. Germline assignment: CDR1 SQVTM and CDR2 ANQGSEA. This chain's CDR3 is CSVDRSPVM.

This clonotype was detected only a few times. V and J are TRBV18 and TRBJ2-1; possibly TRBD1 for D (5 bases). The CDR3 runs to 12 residues. Trimming removed 9 bases at V and 2 bases at J, with 8 bases between. The germline V gene has CDR1 KGHSH and CDR2 LQKENI. CDR3 in amino acids: CASCRAYNEQFF. The CDR3, as DNA: TGTGCCAGTTGCAGGGCCTACAATGAGCAGTTCTTC.

The chain links TRBV12-3 or TRBV12-4 to TRBJ2-5; 8 nucleotides match TRBD2. The CDR3 has 16 amino acids. V lost 5 bases and J lost 2; bases outside the gene matches: 10. The CDR3 nucleotides read TGTGCCAGCAGTCTTACTAGCGGAAGGGGGCAAGAGACCCAGTACTTC. As protein: CASSLTSGRGQETQYF.

This chain joins TRBV29-1 and TRBJ2-1, with D possibly being TRBD1 or TRBD2 (7 bases each). The CDR3 has 14 residues. V dropped 6 bases and J dropped 9 bases, with 21 bases sitting between them. Germline V gene data show CDR1 as SQVTM and CDR2 as ANQGSEA. The CDR3 here is CSVLETGWGGEQFF. CDR3 sequence (DNA): TGCAGCGTCCTAGAGACAGGGTGGGGGGGTGAGCAGTTCTTC.

The genes are TRBV6-2 or TRBV6-3 and TRBJ2-1; 8 positions match TRBD2. J lost 6 bases, V lost 6 bases, and 10 bases had no gene match. Germline V gives CDR1 MNHEY, CDR2 SVGEGT. This CDR3 is 15 amino acids long. CDR3 amino acids: CASSTPVGLANEQFF. CDR3 DNA sequence: TGTGCCAGCAGCACTCCGGTCGGACTAGCCAATGAGCAGTTCTTC.

J is TRBJ2-1 and V is TRBV29-1; 10 nucleotides align to TRBD2. Germline V gene data show CDR1 as SQVTM and CDR2 as ANQGSEA. J lost 15 bases, V lost 2 bases, and 25 bases had no gene match. CDR3 length: 18 residues. The CDR3 protein is CSVERPAGGPFVPSRRFF. The CDR3, as DNA: TGCAGCGTTGAAAGGCCAGCGGGAGGGCCCTTTGTCCCGTCTCGGCGGTTCTTC.

This clonotype was seen a handful of times. V usage is TRBV7-6 and J usage is TRBJ1-3; no clear D. V lost 1 base, J lost 1 base, and 8 bases lay in between. CDR1 and CDR2 (germline): SGHVS, FNYEAQ. The CDR3 is 15 residues long. CDR3 protein: CASSLEARSGNTIYF. CDR3 nucleotides: TGTGCCAGCAGCTTAGAGGCACGTTCTGGAAACACCATATATTTT.

The chain employs TRBV4-1 and TRBJ2-7; 7 bases line up with TRBD2. This CDR3 contains 18 residues. Losses at the gene ends were 1 base for V and 3 bases for J; bases not matched to a gene: 15. Germline-derived CDR1 and CDR2 are MGHRA and YSYEKL. DNA for the CDR3: TGCGCCAGCAGCCAAGGGGCTATCCGTGGGAGGGCGTACTACGAGCAGTACGTC. Translation: CASSQGAIRGRAYYEQYV.

This clonotype has a handful of counts. The V gene is TRBV6-5, the J gene TRBJ2-7; D not resolved. The CDR3 loop spans 16 amino acids. The germline V gene has CDR1 MNHEY and CDR2 SVGAGI. The V gene lost 7 bases and the J gene lost 7 bases, with 26 bases spanning the gap. CDR3 DNA sequence: TGTGCCAGCACCAAATCCGGCCCCAGTAATCGAGTGGAGCAGTACTTC. Amino acid sequence: CASTKSGPSNRVEQYF.

There are many counts of this clonotype. The rearrangement joins TRBV7-2 to TRBJ2-7; D is unresolved. V lost 1 base and J lost 1, with 11 bases in between. The germline V gene has CDR1 SGHTA and CDR2 FQGNSA. The CDR3 runs 15 residues. Here the CDR3 reads CASSLGSGKSYEQYV. In nucleotides, the CDR3 is TGTGCCAGCAGCTTAGGTTCGGGCAAGTCCTACGAGCAGTACGTC.

The chain carries TRBV20-1 and TRBJ2-1; 16 nucleotides match TRBD2. The CDR3 runs 15 residues. V lost 0 bases and J lost 12; bases outside the gene matches: 5. The V gene's germline CDR1 is DFQATT and CDR2 SNEGSKA (reference sequence). In DNA form, the CDR3 reads TGCAGTGCTAGAGAGAGGGGACTAGCGGGAGGGAGGCAGTTCTTC. Translating gives CSARERGLAGGRQFF.

The chain recombines TRBV7-2 with TRBJ2-2; D unclear. V shed 1 base and J shed 3 bases, with 6 bases lying between them. CDR1 is SGHTA and CDR2 is FQGNSA in the germline V gene. The CDR3 covers 14 residues. The CDR3: CASSLGLHTGELFF. The DNA of the CDR3 is TGTGCCAGCAGCTTAGGGCTCCACACCGGGGAGCTGTTTTTT.

At least ten counts were recorded for this clonotype. The chain carries TRBV7-2 and TRBJ1-4; D ambiguous. This CDR3 spans 14 amino acids. The V gene's germline CDR1 is SGHTA and CDR2 FQGNSA. V lost 1 base and J lost 0, with 3 bases in between. This chain's CDR3 is CASSLEATNEKLFF. For the CDR3, the DNA is TGTGCCAGCAGCTTAGAGGCAACTAATGAAAAACTGTTTTTT.

In this sample, this clonotype turned up a few times. This rearrangement joins TRBV6-5 to TRBJ1-3; D unclear. Trimming removed 6 bases from V and 0 bases from J, with 9 bases in between. The CDR3 covers 14 residues. Germline V gene data show CDR1 as MNHEY and CDR2 as SVGAGI. CDR3 in DNA: TGTGCCAGCAGCCACGACGACTCTGGAAACACCATATATTTT. Encoded protein: CASSHDDSGNTIYF.

The J gene is TRBJ2-1, the V gene TRBV27, with TRBD1 identical over 9 bases. The V segment lost 6 bases and the J segment 4 bases; nucleotides outside the gene matches: 4. The CDR3 contains 14 residues. Germline CDR1 is MNHEY and CDR2 is SMNVEV (reference sequence). CDR3 DNA sequence: TGTGCCAGCAGACCGGGACAGGGTTACAATGAGCAGTTCTTC. This sequence encodes CASRPGQGYNEQFF.

The rearrangement uses TRBV5-4 and TRBJ2-1, with 7 nucleotides matching TRBD2. V was clipped by 0 bases and J by 2 bases; unmatched bases: 5. Germline lookup yields CDR1 SGHNT and CDR2 YYREEE (reference sequence). The CDR3 has 16 amino acids. The chain's CDR3 is CASSLEASGAYNEQFF. The CDR3, as DNA: TGTGCCAGCAGCTTGGAAGCTAGCGGAGCCTACAATGAGCAGTTCTTC.

The chain recombines TRBV7-8 with TRBJ2-2, with 10 bases aligning to TRBD2. The germline gives CDR1 SGHVS, CDR2 FQNEAQ. The CDR3 length is 16 residues. The junction had 9 bases not matched to a gene; V was cut back by 6 bases and J by 5 bases. Here the CDR3 reads CASRPLAGVGTGELFF. In DNA, the CDR3 is TGTGCCAGCAGGCCCCTAGCGGGAGTCGGTACCGGGGAGCTGTTTTTT.